This TCR beta chain was captured by sequencing in a study of response to subunit inactivated influenza vaccine. Each CDR3 protein is one row after TCRdb ran MiXCR on the RT-PCR reads. The profile shows around 520,000 distinct CDR3 sequences, approximately 12% of them singletons. General study findings and limits: The authors suggested that every seasonal influenza vaccination recruits few new T cells.

The CDR3 contains 16 residues. With 4 bases clipped from V and 6 bases from J, the junction kept 8 bases outside the gene matches. Germline V gene data show CDR1 as SGHVS and CDR2 as FNYEAQ. This clonotype was recorded a few times. What it binds is unknown. This chain links TRBV7-6 with TRBJ2-2; 10 nucleotides align to TRBD1. The material sequenced was PBMCs from blood, taken on the day of vaccination. The sequence was collected from a man over 45 who received an inactivated influenza vaccine. The CDR3 here is CASSWPGQGKPGELFF. CDR3 bases: TGTGCCAGCAGCTGGCCGGGACAGGGGAAACCCGGGGAGCTGTTTTTT.